Below, 4 T cell receptor beta chains from the same sample are listed, as sequenced in a study of blood T cell repertoires in COVID-19. Clones were sequenced by immunoSEQ multiplex PCR, and TCRdb holds only the in-frame ones, with some missing. Of over 85,000 clones listed, about 90% are singletons. The specimen was peripheral blood. The receptors shown here come from a human donor in a cohort sampled during active COVID-19.

CDR3: CASSRISTSYEQYF. CDR3 in DNA: TGTGCCAGCAGTCGTATTAGCACCTCCTACGAGCAGTACTTC. The chain recombines TRBV5-6 with TRBJ2-7; D is unresolved. Between the trimmed V and J ends, which lost 5 bases and 0 bases, there was a span of 12 bases. Germline V gene lookup returns CDR1 SGHDT and CDR2 YYEEEE. This CDR3 spans 14 amino acids.

The V gene is TRBV6-5, the J gene TRBJ2-1; D remains unclear. The V end lost 11 bases, the J end lost 4 bases, and 12 bases lay between the germline ends. Germline loops: CDR1 MNHEY, CDR2 SVGAGI. This CDR3 is 12 amino acids long. The DNA of the CDR3 is TGTGCCGGAAGACAAACTTACAATGAGCAGTTCTTC. This encodes CAGRQTYNEQFF.

The chain is built from TRBV28 and TRBJ1-1; D call uncertain. Looked up from germline, CDR1 is MDHEN and CDR2 is SYDVKM. The V end was cut by 2 bases, the J end by 6 bases, with 10 bases between. This CDR3 comprises 13 residues. Here the CDR3 DNA reads TGTGCCAGCAGTTTAAGGAGTCAATCTGAAGCTTTCTTT. It yields the protein CASSLRSQSEAFF.

The chain carries TRBV15 and TRBJ2-1; TRBD1 matches 9 bases. From germline, CDR1 is LNHNV and CDR2 YYDKDF (reference sequence). Losses at the gene ends were 1 base for V and 7 bases for J; bases not matched to a gene: 5. This CDR3 is built from 15 residues. The CDR3 DNA reads TGTGCCACCAGCAGAGCCGGGACAGGGAATAATGAGCAGTTCTTC. Translation: CATSRAGTGNNEQFF.